This is a list of T cell receptor beta chains from one sample in a study of HIV-infected children after antiretroviral therapy interruption. TCRdb itself ran the 3' RACE reads through MiXCR, one entry per CDR3 protein. This table has just over 4,000 distinct CDR3 sequences, 4.5% to 5.5% appearing once. This specimen consisted of CD45RO+ CD8+ T cells from PBMCs, pooled from several time points, obtained from a donor given antiretroviral therapy, either interrupted or continuous. The receptors shown here come from a pool of human donors with HIV. The CDR3 runs from the conserved cysteine through the conserved F or W. Each record gives: D gene, clone size, V gene, J gene, CDR3 DNA, CDR3 protein. A D gene is named only where the DNA matches it firmly. Clone size appears in some rows only: once, few, many, or a class for an expanded clone.

D gene: .; clone size: many; V gene: TRBV10-2; J gene: TRBJ2-1; CDR3 DNA: TGCGCCAGCAGTGACTTGAGCTCCTACAATGAGCAGTTCTTC; CDR3 protein: CASSDLSSYNEQFF
D gene: .; clone size: few; V gene: TRBV20-1; J gene: TRBJ2-7; CDR3 DNA: TGCAGTGCTAGAGGGGATCGCGAGCAGTACTTC; CDR3 protein: CSARGDREQYF
D gene: .; clone size: medium-sized; V gene: TRBV7-7; J gene: TRBJ2-1; CDR3 DNA: TGTGCTAGCAGCTTAGGGTTGGCGGCCTACAATGAGCAGTTCTTC; CDR3 protein: CASSLGLAAYNEQFF
D gene: .; clone size: few; V gene: TRBV19; J gene: TRBJ2-3; CDR3 DNA: TGTGCCAGTAGTACCCGGGGGAGCACAGATACGCAGTATTTT; CDR3 protein: CASSTRGSTDTQYF
D gene: TRBD1; clone size: many; V gene: TRBV5-1; J gene: TRBJ2-7; CDR3 DNA: TGCGCCAGCAGCTTGGAGGGGACAGCTGACGAGCAGTACTTC; CDR3 protein: CASSLEGTADEQYF
D gene: TRBD2; clone size: many; V gene: TRBV14; J gene: TRBJ2-1; CDR3 DNA: TGTGCCAGCAGCCAAGATGGCCCGGGACTAGCAACTGAGCAGTTCTTC; CDR3 protein: CASSQDGPGLATEQFF
D gene: TRBD2; clone size: once; V gene: TRBV29-1; J gene: TRBJ2-1; CDR3 DNA: TGCAGCGTCGCACTCGGACTAGCGGACGGACTCGACGAAAACAATGAGCAGTTCTTC; CDR3 protein: CSVALGLADGLDENNEQFF
D gene: .; clone size: large; V gene: TRBV12-2; J gene: TRBJ1-5; CDR3 DNA: TGTGCAAGTCGCTTTTTCACAGGGAATGGCAATCAGCCCCAGCATTTT; CDR3 protein: CASRFFTGNGNQPQHF
D gene: .; clone size: many; V gene: TRBV20-1; J gene: TRBJ2-7; CDR3 DNA: TGCAGTGCTTACGGGGATTTCTCCTACGAGCAGTACTTC; CDR3 protein: CSAYGDFSYEQYF
D gene: TRBD1; clone size: many; V gene: TRBV7-8; J gene: TRBJ2-7; CDR3 DNA: TGTGCCAGTAGACAGGGGGGGTACGAGCAGTACTTC; CDR3 protein: CASRQGGYEQYF
D gene: TRBD1; clone size: medium-sized; V gene: TRBV20-1; J gene: TRBJ2-3; CDR3 DNA: TGCAGTGCTTACAGGGGAGAAGGTTCCGAGGCCACAGATACGCAGTATTTT; CDR3 protein: CSAYRGEGSEATDTQYF
D gene: .; clone size: many; V gene: TRBV27; J gene: TRBJ2-6; CDR3 DNA: TGTGCCAGCAGTCTAGGGACATCCCCTTCCTCTGGGGCCAACGTCCTGACTTTC; CDR3 protein: CASSLGTSPSSGANVLTF
D gene: TRBD1; clone size: few; V gene: TRBV9; J gene: TRBJ1-2; CDR3 DNA: TGTGCCAGCAGCGCAGGGGGCGCTTACGGCTACACCTTC; CDR3 protein: CASSAGGAYGYTF
D gene: .; clone size: many; V gene: TRBV5-6; J gene: TRBJ2-5; CDR3 DNA: TGTGCCAGCAGCTTGGCCGGAGGGACGGAGACCCAGTACTTC; CDR3 protein: CASSLAGGTETQYF
D gene: .; clone size: medium-sized; V gene: TRBV12-3/TRBV12-4; J gene: TRBJ1-3; CDR3 DNA: TGTGCCAGCCCCCTTGAGGGGCCTGGAAACACCATATATTTT; CDR3 protein: CASPLEGPGNTIYF
D gene: .; clone size: many; V gene: TRBV7-3; J gene: TRBJ1-2; CDR3 DNA: TGTGCCAGCAGCCCGACTCACGGCTATGGCTACACCTTC; CDR3 protein: CASSPTHGYGYTF
D gene: .; clone size: .; V gene: TRBV11-2; J gene: TRBJ1-6; CDR3 DNA: TGTGCCAGCAGCTTGGCCCCGGGACTTTATTCTTCACCCCTCCACTTT; CDR3 protein: CASSLAPGLYSSPLHF
D gene: .; clone size: few; V gene: TRBV27; J gene: TRBJ2-4; CDR3 DNA: TGTGCCAGCCGGGGGGCCAAAAACATTCAGTACTTC; CDR3 protein: CASRGAKNIQYF
D gene: TRBD1; clone size: many; V gene: TRBV9; J gene: TRBJ1-2; CDR3 DNA: TGTGCCAGCAGCGGAAACAGTGAGGGGGCCTTTCTCCACTATGGCTACACCTTC; CDR3 protein: CASSGNSEGAFLHYGYTF
D gene: .; clone size: .; V gene: TRBV20-1; J gene: TRBJ1-1; CDR3 DNA: TGCAGTGCTAGTTTCGAGGGTTCCTCCACTGAAGCTTTCTTT; CDR3 protein: CSASFEGSSTEAFF
D gene: .; clone size: many; V gene: TRBV14; J gene: TRBJ2-2; CDR3 DNA: TGTGCCAGCAGCCACAGGGTCCTCCTGGACGCCGGGGAGCTGTTTTTT; CDR3 protein: CASSHRVLLDAGELFF
D gene: .; clone size: many; V gene: TRBV5-4; J gene: TRBJ2-7; CDR3 DNA: TGTGCCAGCAGCCCGGTAGGGGGGGCATACGAGCAGTACTTC; CDR3 protein: CASSPVGGAYEQYF
D gene: .; clone size: many; V gene: TRBV2; J gene: TRBJ2-7; CDR3 DNA: TGTGCCAGCAGTGCCCAGGACTACTACTACGAGCAGTACTTC; CDR3 protein: CASSAQDYYYEQYF
D gene: TRBD2; clone size: .; V gene: TRBV27; J gene: TRBJ2-5; CDR3 DNA: TGTGCCAGCAGTTCCTGGACTAGCAGAGGAAGAGAGACCCAGTACTTC; CDR3 protein: CASSSWTSRGRETQYF
D gene: .; clone size: many; V gene: TRBV6-6; J gene: TRBJ1-1; CDR3 DNA: TGTGCCAGCACCCCTCCCCCGGGAAGGAGTGCGAACACTGAAGCTTTCTTT; CDR3 protein: CASTPPPGRSANTEAFF
D gene: .; clone size: many; V gene: TRBV3-1; J gene: TRBJ2-3; CDR3 DNA: TGTGCCAGCAGCCCCGACGGGTACCACAGCACAGATACGCAGTATTTT; CDR3 protein: CASSPDGYHSTDTQYF
D gene: .; clone size: many; V gene: TRBV7-6; J gene: TRBJ1-1; CDR3 DNA: TGTGCCAGCAGCTTAGGGATAACAGGGAGGAACACTGAAGCTTTCTTT; CDR3 protein: CASSLGITGRNTEAFF
D gene: .; clone size: many; V gene: TRBV7-4; J gene: TRBJ1-1; CDR3 DNA: TGTGCCAGCAGCTTACATGGGTACAAGAAGAACACTGAAGCTTTCTTT; CDR3 protein: CASSLHGYKKNTEAFF
D gene: .; clone size: .; V gene: TRBV7-9; J gene: TRBJ1-2; CDR3 DNA: TGTGCCAGCAGCTCGGGACTGGGAGGCTACACCTTC; CDR3 protein: CASSSGLGGYTF
D gene: .; clone size: .; V gene: TRBV5-4; J gene: TRBJ2-7; CDR3 DNA: TGTGCCAGCAGCCGGCACTTGTACGAGCAGTACTTC; CDR3 protein: CASSRHLYEQYF
D gene: .; clone size: medium-sized; V gene: TRBV10-2; J gene: TRBJ2-3; CDR3 DNA: TGCGCCAGCTTCGGCCTTCCGGATACGCAGTATTTT; CDR3 protein: CASFGLPDTQYF
D gene: TRBD2; clone size: many; V gene: TRBV29-1; J gene: TRBJ2-2; CDR3 DNA: TGCAGCGTTGGGCTAGCGGGGGTGTCCCTGAACACCGGGGAGCTGTTTTTT; CDR3 protein: CSVGLAGVSLNTGELFF
D gene: TRBD1; clone size: many; V gene: TRBV28; J gene: TRBJ1-1; CDR3 DNA: TGTGCCAGCAGTTGGGACAGGGGAACCAACACTGAAGCTTTCTTT; CDR3 protein: CASSWDRGTNTEAFF
D gene: TRBD1; clone size: medium-sized; V gene: TRBV11-1; J gene: TRBJ2-3; CDR3 DNA: TGTGCCAGCAGCCCTCGGACAGGGGGTATGAGTGCAGATACGCAGTATTTT; CDR3 protein: CASSPRTGGMSADTQYF
D gene: TRBD2; clone size: .; V gene: TRBV19; J gene: TRBJ2-3; CDR3 DNA: TGTGCCAGTAGGGCTGGACTAGCGGGGGGGGATACGCAGTATTTT; CDR3 protein: CASRAGLAGGDTQYF
D gene: .; clone size: many; V gene: TRBV5-8; J gene: TRBJ1-1; CDR3 DNA: TGTGCCAGCAGCTTCCCGACGGCAGGCAACACTGAAGCTTTCTTT; CDR3 protein: CASSFPTAGNTEAFF
D gene: TRBD2; clone size: many; V gene: TRBV20-1; J gene: TRBJ2-5; CDR3 DNA: TGCAGTGCTAGAGATCCCGGGACTAGCGGGGGGACTGAGACCCAGTACTTC; CDR3 protein: CSARDPGTSGGTETQYF
D gene: TRBD1; clone size: few; V gene: TRBV11-2; J gene: TRBJ1-1; CDR3 DNA: TGTGCCAGCAGCCCCGTTAGGGGACAGAAAATGAACACTGAAGCTTTCTTT; CDR3 protein: CASSPVRGQKMNTEAFF
D gene: TRBD2; clone size: medium-sized; V gene: TRBV20-1; J gene: TRBJ2-7; CDR3 DNA: TGCAGTGCTAGCGTCCCCGGGGGGGCCTACGAGCAGTACTTC; CDR3 protein: CSASVPGGAYEQYF
D gene: .; clone size: few; V gene: TRBV10-2; J gene: TRBJ2-2; CDR3 DNA: TGCGCCAGCCAGCAGGCGCGGGAGCTGTTTTTT; CDR3 protein: CASQQARELFF
D gene: TRBD1; clone size: many; V gene: TRBV7-9; J gene: TRBJ1-2; CDR3 DNA: TGTGCCAGCAGCCCGACCGACAGGGCCTTCTATGGCTACACCTTC; CDR3 protein: CASSPTDRAFYGYTF
D gene: TRBD2; clone size: many; V gene: TRBV12-3/TRBV12-4; J gene: TRBJ2-1; CDR3 DNA: TGTGCCAGCAGTCCCGATGGAGCGGGGGTCCACAATGAGCAGTTCTTC; CDR3 protein: CASSPDGAGVHNEQFF
D gene: .; clone size: .; V gene: TRBV2; J gene: TRBJ1-2; CDR3 DNA: TGTGCCAGCACCGATGCCCCGCCGGGTCAACATGGCTACACCTTC; CDR3 protein: CASTDAPPGQHGYTF
D gene: TRBD2; clone size: .; V gene: TRBV6-2/TRBV6-3; J gene: TRBJ2-3; CDR3 DNA: TGTGCCAGCAGCTCCACTAGCGGGGGGGCGTCTACGCAGTATTTT; CDR3 protein: CASSSTSGGASTQYF
D gene: .; clone size: many; V gene: TRBV6-5; J gene: TRBJ1-2; CDR3 DNA: TGTGCCAGCGGCGTAGGAATTAGTTTGATGGGCTACACCTTC; CDR3 protein: CASGVGISLMGYTF